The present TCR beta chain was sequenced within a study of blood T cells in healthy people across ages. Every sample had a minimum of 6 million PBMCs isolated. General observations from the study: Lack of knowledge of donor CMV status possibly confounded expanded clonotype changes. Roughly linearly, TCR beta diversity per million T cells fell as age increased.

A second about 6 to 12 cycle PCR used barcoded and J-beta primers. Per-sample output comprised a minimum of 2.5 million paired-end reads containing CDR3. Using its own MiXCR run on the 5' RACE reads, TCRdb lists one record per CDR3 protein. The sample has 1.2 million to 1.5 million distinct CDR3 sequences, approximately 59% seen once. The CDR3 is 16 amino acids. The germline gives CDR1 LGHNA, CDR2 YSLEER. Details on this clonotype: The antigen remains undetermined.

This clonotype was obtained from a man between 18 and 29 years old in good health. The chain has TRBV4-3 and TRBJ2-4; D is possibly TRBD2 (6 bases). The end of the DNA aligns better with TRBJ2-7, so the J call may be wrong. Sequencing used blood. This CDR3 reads CASSQDRGTSAYEQYF. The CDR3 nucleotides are TGCGCCAGCAGCCAAGATCGGGGGACCTCAGCCTACGAGCAGTACTTC.